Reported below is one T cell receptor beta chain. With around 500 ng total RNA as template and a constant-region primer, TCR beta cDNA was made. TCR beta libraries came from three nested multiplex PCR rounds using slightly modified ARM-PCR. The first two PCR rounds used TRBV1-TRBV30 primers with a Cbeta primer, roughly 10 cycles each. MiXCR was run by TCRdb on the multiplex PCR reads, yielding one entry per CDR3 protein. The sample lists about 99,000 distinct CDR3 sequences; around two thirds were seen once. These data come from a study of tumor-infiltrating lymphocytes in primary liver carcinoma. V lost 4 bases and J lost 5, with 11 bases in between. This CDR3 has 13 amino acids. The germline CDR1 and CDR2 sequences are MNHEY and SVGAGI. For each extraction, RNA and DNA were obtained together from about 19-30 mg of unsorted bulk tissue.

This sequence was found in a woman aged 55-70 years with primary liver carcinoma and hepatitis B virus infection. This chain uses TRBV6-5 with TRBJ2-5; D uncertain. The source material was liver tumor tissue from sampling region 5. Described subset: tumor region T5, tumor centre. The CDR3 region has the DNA TGTGCCAGCAGTTGCAGGCTCCAGGAGACCCAGTACTTC. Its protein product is CASSCRLQETQYF.